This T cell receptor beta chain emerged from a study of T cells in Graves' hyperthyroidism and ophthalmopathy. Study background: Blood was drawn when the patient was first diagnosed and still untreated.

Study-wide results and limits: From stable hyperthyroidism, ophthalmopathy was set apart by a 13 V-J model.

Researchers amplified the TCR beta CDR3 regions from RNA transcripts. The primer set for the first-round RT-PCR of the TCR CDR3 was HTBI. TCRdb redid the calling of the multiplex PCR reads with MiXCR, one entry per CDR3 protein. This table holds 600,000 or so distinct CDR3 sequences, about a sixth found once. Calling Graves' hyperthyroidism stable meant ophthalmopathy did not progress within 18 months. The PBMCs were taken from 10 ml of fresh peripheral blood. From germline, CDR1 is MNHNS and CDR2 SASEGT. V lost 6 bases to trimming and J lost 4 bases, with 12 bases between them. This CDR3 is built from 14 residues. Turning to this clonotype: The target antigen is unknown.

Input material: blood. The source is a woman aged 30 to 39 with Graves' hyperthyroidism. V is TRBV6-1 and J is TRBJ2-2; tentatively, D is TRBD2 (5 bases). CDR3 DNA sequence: TGTGCCAGCAGACCGAGCGGATCCACCGGGGAGCTGTTTTTT. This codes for CASRPSGSTGELFF.